The 4 T cell receptor beta chains below were found in one sample sequenced in a study of CD8+CD57+ T cells in acquired aplastic anemia. CDR3 and TCR beta VDJ profiling relied on a genomic DNA template. TCRdb passed the reads through MiXCR, listing each CDR3 protein once. The sample holds approximately 220,000 distinct CDR3 sequences, around 46% seen once. The patients chosen for sequencing had shown expansion of CD8+CD57+ cells (detected by flow cytometry). The sample taken for sequencing was sorted CD4+, CD8+, or CD8+CD57+ T cells (not recorded which) from PBMCs. These TCRs come from a human donor with aplastic anemia.

J is TRBJ2-7 and V is TRBV7-2; 10 bases are a match to TRBD1. The CDR3 length is 16 residues. Germline V gives CDR1 SGHTA, CDR2 FQGNSA. V was pared by 0 bases and J by 3 bases, with 5 bases of the junction left unmatched. CDR3 nucleotide sequence: TGTGCCAGCAGCTTAGCGTCGGGACAGGGGATCTACGAGCAGTACTTC. Translating gives CASSLASGQGIYEQYF.

CDR3 in amino acids: CAISEYDNSPLHF. CDR3 bases: TGTGCCATCAGTGAGTACGATAATTCACCCCTCCACTTT. The chain couples TRBV10-3 to TRBJ1-6; D unclear. Trimming removed 1 base at V and 5 bases at J, with 3 bases between. CDR3 length: 13 residues. The V gene's germline CDR1 is ENHRY and CDR2 SYGVKD.

This clonotype was counted only a few times. The rearrangement joins TRBV10-3 to TRBJ2-5; 7 bases are shared with TRBD2. The ends lost 2 bases at V and 2 bases at J; junction bases unmatched: 2. This CDR3 comprises 14 residues. Per the germline V gene, CDR1 is ENHRY and CDR2 is SYGVKD. CDR3 residues: CAISEMGGQETQYF. The CDR3 bases are TGTGCCATCAGTGAGATGGGAGGGCAAGAGACCCAGTACTTC.

V usage is TRBV25-1 and J usage is TRBJ2-3; 7 bases map to TRBD2. The trim removed 2 bases at V and 4 bases at J, leaving 9 bases unmatched. The CDR3 contains 16 residues. Germline values: CDR1 MGHDK, CDR2 SYGVNS. This CDR3 reads CASSEQLAGASDTQYF. The CDR3 DNA follows: TGTGCCAGCAGTGAACAGCTCGCGGGAGCGTCAGATACGCAGTATTTT.